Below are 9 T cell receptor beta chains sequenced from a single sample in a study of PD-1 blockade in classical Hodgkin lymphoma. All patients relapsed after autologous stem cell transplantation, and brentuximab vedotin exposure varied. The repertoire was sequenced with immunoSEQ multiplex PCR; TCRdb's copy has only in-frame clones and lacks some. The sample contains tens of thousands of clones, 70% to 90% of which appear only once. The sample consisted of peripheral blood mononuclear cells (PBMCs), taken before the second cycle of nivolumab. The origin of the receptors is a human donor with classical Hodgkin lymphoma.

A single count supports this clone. The DNA for the CDR3 is TGTGCCATCAGTGGAAACTTCGACAATGAGCAGTTCTTC. Translated, it gives CAISGNFDNEQFF. This rearrangement joins TRBV10-3 to TRBJ2-1; D is unresolved. The germline CDR1 and CDR2 sequences are ENHRY and SYGVKD. With 4 bases removed from V and 5 bases from J, the gap between germline ends came to 9 bases. The CDR3 loop spans 13 amino acids.

The CDR3 region is CASRWDSNTGELFF. In DNA, the CDR3 is TGTGCCAGCAGATGGGACAGCAACACCGGGGAGCTGTTTTTT. The J gene is TRBJ2-2, the V gene TRBV6-6, with 7 bases matching TRBD1. The CDR3 totals 14 residues. From germline, CDR1 is MNHNY and CDR2 SVGAGI (reference sequence). With V trimmed by 6 bases and J by 2 bases, 3 bases remained unmatched.

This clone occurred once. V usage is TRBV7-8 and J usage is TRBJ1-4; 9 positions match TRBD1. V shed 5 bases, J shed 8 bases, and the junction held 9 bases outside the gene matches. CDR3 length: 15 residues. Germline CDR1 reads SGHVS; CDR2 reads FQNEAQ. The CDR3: CASSPRTGAGEKLFF. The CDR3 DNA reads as TGTGCCAGCAGCCCCCGGACAGGGGCTGGGGAAAAACTGTTTTTT. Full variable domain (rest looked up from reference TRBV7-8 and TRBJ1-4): GAGVSQSPRYKVAKRGQDVALRCDPISGHVSLFWYQQALGQGPEFLTYFQNEAQLDKSGLPSDRFFAERPEGSVSTLKIQRTQQEDSAVYLCASSPRTGAGEKLFFGSGTQLSVL.

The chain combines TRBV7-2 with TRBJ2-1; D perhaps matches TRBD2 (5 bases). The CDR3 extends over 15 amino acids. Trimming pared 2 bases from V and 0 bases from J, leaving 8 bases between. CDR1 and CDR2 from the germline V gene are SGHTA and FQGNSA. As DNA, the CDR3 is TGTGCCAGCAGCTTAAGCGACTACTCCTACAATGAGCAGTTCTTC. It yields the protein CASSLSDYSYNEQFF.

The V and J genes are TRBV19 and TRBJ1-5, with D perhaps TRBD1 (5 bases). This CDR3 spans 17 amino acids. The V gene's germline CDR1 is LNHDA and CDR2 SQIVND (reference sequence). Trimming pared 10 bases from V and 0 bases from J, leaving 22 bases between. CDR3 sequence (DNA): TGTGCCACCTCAAGGGTGGGTCTGGGGACTAGCAATCAGCCCCAGCATTTT. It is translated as CATSRVGLGTSNQPQHF.

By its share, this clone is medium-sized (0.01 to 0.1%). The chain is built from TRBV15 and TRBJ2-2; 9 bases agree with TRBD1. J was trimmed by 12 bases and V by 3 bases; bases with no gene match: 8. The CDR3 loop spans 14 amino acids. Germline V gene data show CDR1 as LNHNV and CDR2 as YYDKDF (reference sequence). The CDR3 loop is CATSRGQGGGQLFF. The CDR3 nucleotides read TGTGCCACCAGCAGGGGACAGGGTGGTGGTCAGCTGTTTTTT.

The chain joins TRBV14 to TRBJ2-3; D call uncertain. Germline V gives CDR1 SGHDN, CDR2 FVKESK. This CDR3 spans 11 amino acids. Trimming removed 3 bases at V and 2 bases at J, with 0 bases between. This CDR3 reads CASSHTDTQYF. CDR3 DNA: TGTGCCAGCAGCCACACAGATACGCAGTATTTT. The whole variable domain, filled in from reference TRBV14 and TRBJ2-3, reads EAGVTQFPSHSVIEKGQTVTLRCDPISGHDNLYWYRRVMGKEIKFLLHFVKESKQDESGMPNNRFLAERTGGTYSTLKVQPAELEDSGVYFCASSHTDTQYFGPGTRLTVL.

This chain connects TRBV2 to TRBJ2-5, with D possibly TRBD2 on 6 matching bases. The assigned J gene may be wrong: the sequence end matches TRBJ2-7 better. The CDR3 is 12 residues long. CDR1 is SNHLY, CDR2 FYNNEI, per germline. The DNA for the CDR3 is TGTGCCAGCGGCACCGCGGGGTACGAGCAGTACTTC. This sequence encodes CASGTAGYEQYF.

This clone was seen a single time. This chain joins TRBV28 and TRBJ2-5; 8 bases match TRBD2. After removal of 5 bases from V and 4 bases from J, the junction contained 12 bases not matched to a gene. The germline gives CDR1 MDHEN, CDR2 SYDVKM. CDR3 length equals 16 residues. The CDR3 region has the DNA TGTGCCAGCAGTATACGGGCGTGGCTAGCGGGAGAGACCCAGTACTTC. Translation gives CASSIRAWLAGETQYF.